This T cell receptor beta chain was identified during a study of radiotherapy plus CTLA-4 blockade in lung cancer. The wider study: An objective response was seen in approximately 17% of patients, and disease control in around 31%.

In the case of this clone: Its antigen is currently unknown.

The CDR3 extends over 12 amino acids. Trimming stripped 7 bases from V and 3 bases from J, with 10 bases between. Germline-derived CDR1 and CDR2 are SNHLY and FYNNEI. Here immunoSEQ multiplex PCR was the method, and the copy in TCRdb shows in-frame clones only, minus some. The sample includes about 88,000 clones, more than 70% of them seen just once. Study-level results: Increased serum interferon-beta after radiation also reportedly predicted response strongly.

This sequence was found in a human donor with non-small cell lung cancer that progressed on radiotherapy plus ipilimumab. This rearrangement joins TRBV2 to TRBJ2-7; weak D call: TRBD1 (5 bases). The specimen was peripheral blood, collected from a patient treated with radiotherapy plus ipilimumab. This CDR3 is CASKEQGYEQYF. The CDR3 DNA is TGTGCCAGCAAGGAGCAGGGCTACGAGCAGTACTTC.